In this sample, the clone carrying this TCR beta chain turned up a few times. Its antigen is undetermined. Profiled with immunoSEQ multiplex PCR; TCRdb holds only in-frame clones, not every one. Among about 97,000 clones listed, around 90% were seen once. V shed 2 bases, J shed 2 bases, and the junction held 8 bases outside the gene matches. Germline CDR1 and CDR2: MGHRA and YSYEKL. This CDR3 contains 16 residues. This sample was included in a study of graft-versus-host responses after intestinal transplantation. As for the study in general: Recipients were all induced with anti-thymocyte globulin, then given tacrolimus and steroids for 3 to 4 years.

Notes on the study in general: Analysis identified GvH clones in recipient marrow, with some appearing first in ileum or blood.

The receptor comes from a human patient who received an intestinal transplant, so some T cells may come from the graft donor. Sequenced material: PBMCs, taken roughly 410 days after intestinal transplant. This chain connects TRBV4-1 to TRBJ2-7; 8 nucleotides match TRBD2. CDR3 bases: TGCGCCAGCAGCCAACCAAGGGGGACTAGTCCCTACGAGCAGTACTTC. This sequence encodes CASSQPRGTSPYEQYF.